This TCR beta chain was documented in a study of blood T cell repertoires in COVID-19. Study at large: Specimens from acute and convalescent COVID-19 originated in the United States, Italy and Spain.

Germline assignment: CDR1 SGHTA and CDR2 FQGTGA. Losses at the gene ends were 1 base for V and 3 bases for J; bases not matched to a gene: 5. This CDR3 region has 16 residues. In the authors' workflow: Researchers report that nucleated cell counts were estimated from reference gene primer amplification. Sequenced by immunoSEQ multiplex PCR; TCRdb stores in-frame clones only, minus some. The V and J calls and the clone size are those of that table, but D and trimming were determined from the DNA. The sample yields 150,000 or so clones, around nine tenths seen once. Seattle's cohort entered during active infection and was followed longitudinally.

The TCR sequence derives from a woman in her sixties or seventies with COVID-19, enrolled during active disease. This chain joins TRBV7-3 and TRBJ2-1, with 8 bases fitting TRBD2. Sequenced: peripheral blood. The CDR3 DNA sequence: TGTGCCAGCAGCTTAAACGGCGGGGGGCTCTACAATGAGCAGTTCTTC. Its translation: CASSLNGGGLYNEQFF.